This TCR beta chain originates from a study of cytomegalovirus exposure and HLA in healthy donors. Study findings and constraints: Among TCR beta chains, those listed as cytomegalovirus-associated numbered about 150.

CDR3 length equals 15 residues. The V end lost 0 bases, the J end lost 4 bases, and 13 bases lay between the germline ends. The germline CDR1 and CDR2 sequences are SGDLS and YYNGEE. The PCR made use of 60 Vbeta and 13 Jbeta primers. Clones were read by immunoSEQ multiplex PCR, and TCRdb kept only the in-frame ones, dropping some. This table has some 98,000 clones, about 81% appearing once. Of note for this clone: Its target is unknown.

Sequencing input: PBMCs. The receptor was derived from a man aged 35 to 55 in good health and CMV-seronegative. The chain employs TRBV9 and TRBJ1-2, with D perhaps matching TRBD1 (6 bases). In DNA, the CDR3 is TGTGCCAGCAGCGTAGTTGCAGGGGATGGCTATGGCTACACCTTC. Translated, it gives CASSVVAGDGYGYTF.